This note documents a single T cell receptor (beta chain) sequence. Libraries were prepared by immunoSEQ multiplex PCR; TCRdb keeps only in-frame clonotypes and omits some of them. The sample lists approximately 81,000 clones, approximately 94% occurring once. The sample originates from a study of OX40 agonist ivuxolimab in advanced cancers. Germline V CDR1 and CDR2: LNHNV, YYDKDF (reference sequence). CDR3 length: 16 amino acids. The V segment lost 3 bases and the J segment 0 bases; nucleotides outside the gene matches: 4. The V call is TRBV15, the J call TRBJ2-5; 10 positions match TRBD2. The origin of this receptor is an adult with an advanced solid tumor such as melanoma, head and neck, liver or kidney cancer. Sequencing used CD4+ or CD8+ T cells sorted from blood, obtained in a trial of the OX40 agonist ivuxolimab. The DNA for the CDR3 is TGTGCCACCAGCAGTTCCGGGACTAGCGACCAAGAGACCCAGTACTTC. Its translation is CATSSSGTSDQETQYF.